Given below is one T cell receptor (beta chain) in context. This sample includes further DNA sequences coding for the same CDR3. Among the unsorted PBMC samples, replicate PCRs used about 280 ng DNA, 30,000 to 35,000 T cell genomes. Sequencing on ten immunoSEQ deep assay plates was performed for unsorted PBMC DNA. Produced via immunoSEQ multiplex PCR; TCRdb's table is partial and in-frame only. This sample has fewer than 600,000 clones, with about four fifths found just once. These data originate in a study of shared clonotypes between healthy human individuals. Study overall: The cohort had a couple of women and a few men, ages 18 to 49.

Germline V gene lookup returns CDR1 KGHSH and CDR2 LQKENI. The germline V and J ends were trimmed by 3 bases and 3 bases, with 6 bases remaining between them. The CDR3 extends over 13 amino acids. About 100 million PBMCs were counted before genomic DNA extraction. The sequenced sample was PBMCs. The sequence was collected from a woman aged 40-49 years in good health. Some clones in this sample may be carry-over from other donors' samples. The V gene is TRBV18, the J gene TRBJ2-1, with D unclear. The CDR3 loop is CASSPPSYNEQFF. The DNA for the CDR3 is TGTGCCAGCTCACCTCCAAGCTACAATGAGCAGTTCTTC.